Each of the 12 T cell receptor beta chains below was sequenced from the same sample in a study of blood T cells in healthy people across ages. PCR was performed a second time for about 6 to 12 cycles using a sample-barcoded 5' primer and a J-beta primer mix. In TCRdb, the 5' RACE reads were re-called with MiXCR into one record per CDR3 protein. The repertoire includes approximately 810,000 distinct CDR3 sequences, roughly 35% of them detected once, and 10% to 15% sits in the top ten. Input material: blood. The receptors shown here come from a man younger than 30 in good health.

This clonotype was detected only a few times. The V call is TRBV4-1, the J call TRBJ1-1, with 10 bases matching TRBD1. The length of the CDR3 is 15 residues. V shed 5 bases, J shed 1 base, and the junction held 4 bases outside the gene matches. The germline V gene has CDR1 MGHRA and CDR2 YSYEKL. The CDR3 loop reads CASSSGQGGNTEAFF. CDR3 coding DNA: TGCGCCAGCAGCTCCGGACAGGGGGGGAACACTGAAGCTTTCTTT.

The chain employs TRBV5-1 and TRBJ2-5; 7 bases align to TRBD1. J gave up 2 bases and V 4 bases, and 5 bases lay outside the gene matches. The germline V gene has CDR1 SGHRS and CDR2 YFSETQ. CDR3 size: 14 residues. The CDR3, as DNA: TGCGCCAGCAGCGCTTGGACAGGTCAAGAGACCCAGTACTTC. It encodes CASSAWTGQETQYF.

This clonotype was counted ten times or more. The rearrangement joins TRBV12-3 or TRBV12-4 to TRBJ1-2; the D gene is possibly TRBD1 (6 bases). The ends were cut back, 5 bases at V and 8 bases at J, with 21 bases in the middle. There are 15 residues in the CDR3. CDR3 nucleotide sequence: TGTGCCAGCAGTCCAAAATCCCAGGGGTTCGGCGGCTACACCTTC. Protein sequence: CASSPKSQGFGGYTF.

The chain couples TRBV4-2 to TRBJ2-4, with TRBD1 matching 10 bases. The J call may be incorrect, as the DNA end agrees better with TRBJ2-7. The CDR3 spans 14 residues. Per the germline V gene, CDR1 is LGHNA and CDR2 is YNFKEQ. CDR3: CASSPDRGGYEQYF. The CDR3 DNA sequence: TGTGCCAGCAGCCCGGACAGGGGGGGCTACGAGCAGTACTTC.

The J gene is TRBJ2-5, the V gene TRBV7-2; D unresolved. Trimming removed 0 bases at V and 2 bases at J, with 10 bases between. CDR1 is SGHTA and CDR2 is FQGNSA in the germline V gene. The CDR3 totals 15 residues. CDR3 protein: CASSLAATHQETQYF. CDR3 sequence (DNA): TGTGCCAGCAGCTTAGCGGCGACACATCAAGAGACCCAGTACTTC.

This rearrangement joins TRBV9 to TRBJ2-3; 10 bases align to TRBD2. This CDR3 has 16 amino acids. Trimming at V came to 4 bases and at J to 5 bases, leaving 10 bases not matched to a gene. Germline CDR1 SGDLS, CDR2 YYNGEE. The CDR3 nucleotides read TGTGCCAGCAGCATCCGAAAGCGGGGGGGGAAAGATACGCAGTATTTT. Its translation is CASSIRKRGGKDTQYF.

In this sample, this clonotype turned up many times. The chain links TRBV5-1 to TRBJ2-7, with D possibly TRBD2 on 6 matching bases. V was trimmed by 0 bases and J by 5 bases, leaving 15 bases between them. CDR3 size: 15 residues. The V gene's germline CDR1 is SGHRS and CDR2 YFSETQ. CDR3 sequence (DNA): TGCGCCAGCAGCTTGGTTAAGGGGACTCTCCACGAGCAGTACTTC. It is translated as CASSLVKGTLHEQYF.

V is TRBV5-1 and J is TRBJ1-1; D remains unclear. Trimming took 7 bases from V and 1 from J, leaving 11 bases between them. Germline V CDR1 and CDR2: SGHRS, YFSETQ. The CDR3 contains 13 residues. The CDR3 DNA is TGCGCCAGCCGATCTCCGGGGAACACTGAAGCTTTCTTT. The encoded protein is CASRSPGNTEAFF.

This clonotype was counted between two and nine times. The genes are TRBV20-1 and TRBJ2-4; 10 bases fit TRBD2. There are 13 residues in the CDR3. The germline CDR1 and CDR2 sequences are DFQATT and SNEGSKA (reference sequence). The CDR3 DNA follows: TGCGGACTAGCGGATGTAGCCAAAAACATTCAGTACTTC. It translates to CGLADVAKNIQYF.

Concerning this clonotype: A single base separates this from a much larger clone, so it may be a read error. J is TRBJ2-4 and V is TRBV20-1; a possible D gene is TRBD2 (6 bases). The DNA end is a closer match to TRBJ2-5, so the J assignment may be wrong. Per the germline V gene, CDR1 is DFQATT and CDR2 is SNEGSKA (reference sequence). CDR3 length: 15 residues. This CDR3 is CGARTRDVSQETQYF. The CDR3 nucleotides are TGCGGTGCTAGAACGCGGGACGTATCCCAAGAGACCCAGTACTTC.

This clonotype appeared a few times. The chain links TRBV20-1 to TRBJ2-1; D may be TRBD2 (7 bases). The germline V and J ends were trimmed by 3 bases and 3 bases, with 15 bases remaining between them. Germline V CDR1 and CDR2: DFQATT, SNEGSKA (reference sequence). This CDR3 comprises 15 residues. For the CDR3, the DNA is TGCAGTGCTAGGGCTCTAGGGGGGGACTACAATGAGCAGTTCTTC. This codes for CSARALGGDYNEQFF.

The chain joins TRBV4-1 to TRBJ2-1, with 11 positions matching TRBD2. Germline V gene lookup returns CDR1 MGHRA and CDR2 YSYEKL. The CDR3 has 16 residues. Trimming removed 1 base from V and 8 bases from J; junction bases left unmatched: 7. Here the CDR3 reads CASSQGLAGGSDEQFF. In DNA, the CDR3 is TGCGCCAGCAGCCAAGGTCTAGCGGGGGGTAGCGATGAGCAGTTCTTC.